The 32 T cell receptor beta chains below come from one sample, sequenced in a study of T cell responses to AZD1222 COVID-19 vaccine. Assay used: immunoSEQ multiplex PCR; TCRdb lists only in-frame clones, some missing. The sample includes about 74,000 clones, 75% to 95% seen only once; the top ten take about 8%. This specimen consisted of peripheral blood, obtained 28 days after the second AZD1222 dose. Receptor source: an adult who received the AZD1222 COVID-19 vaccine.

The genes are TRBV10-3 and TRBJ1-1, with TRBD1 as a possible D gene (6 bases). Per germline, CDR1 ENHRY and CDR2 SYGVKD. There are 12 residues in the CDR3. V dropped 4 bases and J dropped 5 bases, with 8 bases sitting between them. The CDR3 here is CAISAQGTEAFF. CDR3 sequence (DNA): TGTGCCATCAGTGCTCAGGGGACTGAAGCTTTCTTT.

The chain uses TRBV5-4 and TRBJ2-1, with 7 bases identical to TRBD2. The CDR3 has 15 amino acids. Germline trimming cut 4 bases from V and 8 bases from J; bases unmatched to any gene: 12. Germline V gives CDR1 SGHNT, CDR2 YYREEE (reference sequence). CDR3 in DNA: TGTGCCAGCAGCCCCCTCGGGGGAGGGCCTCATGAGCAGTTCTTC. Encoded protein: CASSPLGGGPHEQFF.

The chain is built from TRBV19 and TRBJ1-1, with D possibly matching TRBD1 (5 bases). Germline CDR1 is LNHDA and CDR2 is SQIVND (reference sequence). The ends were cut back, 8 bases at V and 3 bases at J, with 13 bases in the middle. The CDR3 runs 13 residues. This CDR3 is CASGNKGYTEAFF. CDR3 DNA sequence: TGTGCCAGTGGAAACAAGGGGTACACTGAAGCTTTCTTT.

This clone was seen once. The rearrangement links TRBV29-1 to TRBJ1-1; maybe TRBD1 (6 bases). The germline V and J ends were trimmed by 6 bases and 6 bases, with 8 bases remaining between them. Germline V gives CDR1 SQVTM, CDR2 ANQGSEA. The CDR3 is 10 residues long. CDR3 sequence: CSVRTAEAFF. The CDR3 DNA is TGCAGCGTAAGGACAGCTGAAGCTTTCTTT.

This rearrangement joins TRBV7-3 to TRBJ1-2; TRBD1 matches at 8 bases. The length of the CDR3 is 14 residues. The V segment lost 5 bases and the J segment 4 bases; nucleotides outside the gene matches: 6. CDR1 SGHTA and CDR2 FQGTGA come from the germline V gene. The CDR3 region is CASSPTGGTYGYTF. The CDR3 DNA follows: TGTGCCAGCAGCCCCACAGGGGGAACCTATGGCTACACCTTC.

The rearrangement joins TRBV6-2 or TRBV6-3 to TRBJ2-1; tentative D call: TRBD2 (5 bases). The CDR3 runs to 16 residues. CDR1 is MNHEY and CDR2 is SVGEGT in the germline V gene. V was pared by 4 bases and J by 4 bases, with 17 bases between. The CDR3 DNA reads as TGTGCCAGCAGTTGGCGGGTAGGGCCGAGGTACAATGAGCAGTTCTTC. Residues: CASSWRVGPRYNEQFF.

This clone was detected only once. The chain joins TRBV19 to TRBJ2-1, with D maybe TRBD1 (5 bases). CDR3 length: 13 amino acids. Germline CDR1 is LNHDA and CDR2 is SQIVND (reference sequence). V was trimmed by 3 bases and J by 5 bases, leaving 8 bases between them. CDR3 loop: CASSIRQNNEQFF. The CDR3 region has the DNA TGTGCCAGTAGTATCAGACAGAACAATGAGCAGTTCTTC.

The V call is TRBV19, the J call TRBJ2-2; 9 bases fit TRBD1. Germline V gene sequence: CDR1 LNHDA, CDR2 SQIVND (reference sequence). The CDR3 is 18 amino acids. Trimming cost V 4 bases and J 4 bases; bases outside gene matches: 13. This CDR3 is CASSSRQGGSRGTGELFF. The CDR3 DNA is TGTGCCAGTAGTAGTCGACAGGGGGGGTCGAGAGGCACCGGGGAGCTGTTTTTT.

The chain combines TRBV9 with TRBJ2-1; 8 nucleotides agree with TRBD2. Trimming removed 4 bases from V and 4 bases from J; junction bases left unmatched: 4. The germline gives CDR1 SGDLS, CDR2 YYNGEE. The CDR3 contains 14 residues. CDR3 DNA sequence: TGTGCCAGCAGCCCTAGCGGGCGGTACAATGAGCAGTTCTTC. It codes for CASSPSGRYNEQFF.

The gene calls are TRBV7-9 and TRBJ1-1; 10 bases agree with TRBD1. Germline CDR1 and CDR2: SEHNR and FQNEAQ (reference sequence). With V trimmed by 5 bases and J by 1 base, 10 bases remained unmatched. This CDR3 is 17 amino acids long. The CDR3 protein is CASSTSPGTGENTEAFF. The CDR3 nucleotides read TGTGCCAGCAGCACCAGTCCCGGGACAGGGGAGAACACTGAAGCTTTCTTT.

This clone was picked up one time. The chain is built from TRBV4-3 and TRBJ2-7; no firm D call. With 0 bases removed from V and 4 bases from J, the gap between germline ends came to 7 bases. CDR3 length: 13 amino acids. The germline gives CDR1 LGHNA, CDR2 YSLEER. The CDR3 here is CASSQDDGYEQYF. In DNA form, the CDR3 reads TGCGCCAGCAGCCAAGATGACGGTTACGAGCAGTACTTC.

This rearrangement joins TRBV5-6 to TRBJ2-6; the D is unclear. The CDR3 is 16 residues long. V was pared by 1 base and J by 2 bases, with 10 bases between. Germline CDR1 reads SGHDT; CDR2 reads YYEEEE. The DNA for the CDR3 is TGTGCCAGCAGCTTGCGTGGGCCTGCTGGGGCCAACGTCCTGACTTTC. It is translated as CASSLRGPAGANVLTF.

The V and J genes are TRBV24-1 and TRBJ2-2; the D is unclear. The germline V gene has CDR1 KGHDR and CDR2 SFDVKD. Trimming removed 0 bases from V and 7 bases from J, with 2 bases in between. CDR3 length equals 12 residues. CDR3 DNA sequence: TGTGCCACCAGTGATTTGGTCGGGGAGCTGTTTTTT. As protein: CATSDLVGELFF.

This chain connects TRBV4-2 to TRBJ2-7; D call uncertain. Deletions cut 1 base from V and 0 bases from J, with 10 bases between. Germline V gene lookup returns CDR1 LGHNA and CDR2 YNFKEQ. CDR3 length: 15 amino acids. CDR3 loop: CASSQATQSSYEQYF. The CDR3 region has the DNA TGTGCCAGCAGCCAAGCGACACAAAGCTCCTACGAGCAGTACTTC.

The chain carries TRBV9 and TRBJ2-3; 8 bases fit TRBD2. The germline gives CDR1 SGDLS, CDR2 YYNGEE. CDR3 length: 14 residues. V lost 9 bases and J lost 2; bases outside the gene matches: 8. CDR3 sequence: CATSTGLDTDTQYF. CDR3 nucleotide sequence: TGTGCCACCTCGACGGGACTAGACACAGATACGCAGTATTTT.

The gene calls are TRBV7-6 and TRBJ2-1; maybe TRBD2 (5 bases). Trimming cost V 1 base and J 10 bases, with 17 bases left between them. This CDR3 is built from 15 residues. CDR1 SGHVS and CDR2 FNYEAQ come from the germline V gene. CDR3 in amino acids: CASSLDGSGAREQFF. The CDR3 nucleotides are TGTGCCAGCAGCTTAGATGGCAGCGGTGCAAGGGAGCAGTTCTTC.

In DNA form, the CDR3 reads TGTGCCAGCAGTCCTACAGGGTTTAATTCACCCCTCCACTTT. Its protein is CASSPTGFNSPLHF. The chain joins TRBV27 to TRBJ1-6; TRBD1 might be the D (6 bases). Germline V gene sequence: CDR1 MNHEY, CDR2 SMNVEV (reference sequence). There are 14 residues in the CDR3. Deletions cut 5 bases from V and 6 bases from J, with 11 bases between.

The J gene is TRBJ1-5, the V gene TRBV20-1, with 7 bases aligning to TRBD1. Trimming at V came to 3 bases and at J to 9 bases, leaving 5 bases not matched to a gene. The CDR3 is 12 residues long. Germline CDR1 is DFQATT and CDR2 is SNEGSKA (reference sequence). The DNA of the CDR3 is TGCAGTGCTAGTCCAGGGGGGGTGCCCCAGCATTTT. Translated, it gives CSASPGGVPQHF.

In nucleotides, the CDR3 is TGTGCCAGCAGCCCTGGACTAGCGGAGAACAATGAGCAGTTCTTC. Its protein product is CASSPGLAENNEQFF. The J gene is TRBJ2-1, the V gene TRBV3-1 (or the pseudogene TRBV3-2); TRBD2 agrees at 10 bases. The CDR3 spans 15 residues. V trimming: 4 bases; J trimming: 5 bases; junction bases outside the gene matches: 5. Germline-derived CDR1 and CDR2 are LGHDT and YNNKEL (reference sequence).

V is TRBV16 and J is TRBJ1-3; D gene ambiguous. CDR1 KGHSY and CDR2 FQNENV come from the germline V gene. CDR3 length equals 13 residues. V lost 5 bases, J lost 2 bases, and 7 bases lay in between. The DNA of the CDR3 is TGTGCCAGCAGCTCTTGGGCTGGAAACACCATATATTTT. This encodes CASSSWAGNTIYF. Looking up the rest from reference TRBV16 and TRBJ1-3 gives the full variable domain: GEEVAQTPKHLVRGEGQKAKLYCAPIKGHSYVFWYQQVLKNEFKFLISFQNENVFDETGMPKERFSAKCLPNSPCSLEIQATKLEDSAVYFCASSSWAGNTIYFGEGSWLTVV.

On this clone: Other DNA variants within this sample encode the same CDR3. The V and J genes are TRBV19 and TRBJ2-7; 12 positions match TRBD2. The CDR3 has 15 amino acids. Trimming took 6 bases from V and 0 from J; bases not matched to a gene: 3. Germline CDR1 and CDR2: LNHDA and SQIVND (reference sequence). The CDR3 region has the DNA TGTGCCAGTAGCCCGACTAGCGGGAGCTCCTACGAGCAGTACTTC. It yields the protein CASSPTSGSSYEQYF.

CDR3 amino acids: CASSLGIGGGSYNEQFF. The CDR3, as DNA: TGTGCCAGCAGCTTAGGCATTGGGGGCGGCTCCTACAATGAGCAGTTCTTC. The chain recombines TRBV7-8 with TRBJ2-1, with a weak D call TRBD1 (6 bases). Germline V gene lookup returns CDR1 SGHVS and CDR2 FQNEAQ. Trimming cost V 1 base and J 0 bases, with 13 bases left between them. This CDR3 region has 17 residues.

As DNA, the CDR3 is TGTGCCAGCAGCCCGGGACACACCTACACCGGGGAGCTGTTTTTT. It specifies CASSPGHTYTGELFF. V gene TRBV6-2 or TRBV6-3 combines with J gene TRBJ2-2; possibly TRBD1 for D (6 bases). There are 15 residues in the CDR3. Germline V CDR1 and CDR2: MNHEY, SVGEGT. With 6 bases removed from V and 3 bases from J, the gap between germline ends came to 14 bases.

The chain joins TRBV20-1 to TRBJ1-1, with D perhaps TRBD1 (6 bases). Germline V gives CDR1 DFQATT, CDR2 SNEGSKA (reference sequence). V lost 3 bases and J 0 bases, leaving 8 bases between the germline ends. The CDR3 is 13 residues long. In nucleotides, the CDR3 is TGCAGTGCTAGTTGGACAGTGAACACTGAAGCTTTCTTT. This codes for CSASWTVNTEAFF.

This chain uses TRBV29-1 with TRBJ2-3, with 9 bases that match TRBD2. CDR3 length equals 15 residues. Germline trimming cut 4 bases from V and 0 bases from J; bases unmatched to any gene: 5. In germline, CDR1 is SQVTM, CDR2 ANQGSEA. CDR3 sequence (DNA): TGCAGCGTTGGCCGTACTAGCGGGAGCACAGATACGCAGTATTTT. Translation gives CSVGRTSGSTDTQYF.

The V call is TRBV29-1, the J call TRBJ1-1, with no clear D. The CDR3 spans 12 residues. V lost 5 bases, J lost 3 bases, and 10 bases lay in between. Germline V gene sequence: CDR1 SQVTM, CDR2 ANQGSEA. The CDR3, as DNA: TGCAGCGTTTGGGATCGGTACACTGAAGCTTTCTTT. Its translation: CSVWDRYTEAFF.

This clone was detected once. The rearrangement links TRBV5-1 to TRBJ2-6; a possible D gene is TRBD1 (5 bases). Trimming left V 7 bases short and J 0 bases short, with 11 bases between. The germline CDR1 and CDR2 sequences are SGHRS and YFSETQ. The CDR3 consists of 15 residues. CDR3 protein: CASHDGHSGANVLTF. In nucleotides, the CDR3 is TGCGCCAGCCATGACGGACACTCTGGGGCCAACGTCCTGACTTTC.

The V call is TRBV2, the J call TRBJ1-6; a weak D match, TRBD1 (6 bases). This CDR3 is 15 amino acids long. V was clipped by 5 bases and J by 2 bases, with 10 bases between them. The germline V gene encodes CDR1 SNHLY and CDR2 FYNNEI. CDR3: CASSWDTAYNSPLHF. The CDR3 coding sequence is TGTGCCAGCAGTTGGGACACGGCCTATAATTCACCCCTCCACTTT.

The CDR3 is CASSSGGSGANVLTF. CDR3 coding DNA: TGTGCCAGCAGTTCGGGGGGCTCTGGGGCCAACGTCCTGACTTTC. The chain uses TRBV28 and TRBJ2-6, with TRBD2 matching 7 bases. The CDR3 is made up of 15 amino acids. V was clipped by 4 bases and J by 0 bases; unmatched bases: 0. Germline V gene data show CDR1 as MDHEN and CDR2 as SYDVKM.

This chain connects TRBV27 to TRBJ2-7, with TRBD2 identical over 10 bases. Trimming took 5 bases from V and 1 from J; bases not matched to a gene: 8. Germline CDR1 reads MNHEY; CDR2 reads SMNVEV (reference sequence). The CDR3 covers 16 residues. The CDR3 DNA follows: TGTGCCAGCAGTCGGAGGCGGGGACTAGCGTCCTACGAGCAGTACTTC. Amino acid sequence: CASSRRRGLASYEQYF.

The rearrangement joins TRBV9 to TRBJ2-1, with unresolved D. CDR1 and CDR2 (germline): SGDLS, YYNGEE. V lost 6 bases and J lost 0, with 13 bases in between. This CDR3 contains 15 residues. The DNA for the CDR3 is TGTGCCAGCACCGTGGCGTCGAGCTCCTACAATGAGCAGTTCTTC. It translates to CASTVASSSYNEQFF.

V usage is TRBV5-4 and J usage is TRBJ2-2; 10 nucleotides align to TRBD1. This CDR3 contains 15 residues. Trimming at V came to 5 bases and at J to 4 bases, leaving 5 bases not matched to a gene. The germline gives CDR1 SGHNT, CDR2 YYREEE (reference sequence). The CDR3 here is CASRSGTGATGELFF. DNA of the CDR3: TGTGCCAGCAGATCCGGGACAGGGGCCACCGGGGAGCTGTTTTTT. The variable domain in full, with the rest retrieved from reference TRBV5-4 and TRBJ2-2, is ETGVTQSPTHLIKTRGQQVTLRCSSQSGHNTVSWYQQALGQGPQFIFQYYREEENGRGNFPPRFSGLQFPNYSSELNVNALELDDSALYLCASRSGTGATGELFFGEGSRLTVL.